This T cell receptor (beta chain) was captured by sequencing in a study of CD8 T cells in Susac syndrome. An amount of RNA that ranged from roughly 0.5 to 1 ug was reverse transcribed with random hexamers. Amplification of TCR beta CDR3 by immunoSEQ multiplex PCR spanned 54 Vbeta and 13 Jbeta. MiXCR was run by TCRdb on the immunoSEQ multiplex PCR reads, yielding one entry per CDR3 protein. The data hold roughly 200,000 distinct CDR3 sequences, with roughly 95% observed a single time. The origin of this receptor is a human donor in good health. Sequencing was carried out using CD4+ T cells from PBMCs.

The CDR3 protein is CASKSSGETQYF. CDR3 sequence (DNA): TGTGCCAGTAAATCGAGTGGGGAGACCCAGTACTTC. V and J are TRBV19 and TRBJ2-5; D remains unclear. Germline CDR1 is LNHDA and CDR2 is SQIVND (reference sequence). V was trimmed by 7 bases and J by 5 bases, leaving 11 bases between them. The length of the CDR3 is 12 residues.